This T cell receptor beta chain is drawn from a study of graft-versus-host responses after intestinal transplantation (dated by TCRdb to about 2021). Regarding the research as a whole: Recipients received multivisceral, liver-intestinal, or isolated intestinal transplants. To identify alloreactive clones, pre-transplant mixed lymphocyte reaction products were sequenced and compared with unstimulated pre-transplant donor and recipient T cells. Every recipient was given anti-thymocyte globulin induction, then maintenance tacrolimus and steroids for around three years. After intestinal transplantation, graft-versus-host and host-versus-graft alloreactive T cell clones in the graft, circulation and bone marrow were tracked using bulk TCR-beta CDR3 sequencing. Instead of going to the commercial service, samples from a few later patients were sequenced in-house on an Illumina MiSeq and processed with MiXCR. A peak of at least 4% donor T cells among recipient peripheral blood mononuclear cells was the definition used for donor T cell macrochimerism. Of the roughly 23 intestinal transplant recipients enrolled in the cohort, one of whom was a retransplant, 3 patients without pretransplant specimens were excluded.

Comments on this clone: This clone's antigen is unknown. Per-base quality was not reported, and no clone a single base away is much larger than it.

Here V drops 0 bases and J drops 4 bases, and the junction holds 2 bases not matched to any gene. The CDR3 runs 15 amino acids, cysteine and phenylalanine included. The DNA shown is the 45-base CDR3, in frame from base 1. CDR1 and CDR2 are drawn from the germline V gene: MNHNS, SASEGT. Library generation was performed with the immunoSEQ multiplex PCR assay. For most patients, genomic DNA was isolated with the Qiagen DNeasy Blood and Tissue Kit and shipped frozen to Adaptive Biotechnologies for TCR sequencing. For most patients, genomic DNA was subjected to high-throughput TCR-beta CDR3 sequencing by Adaptive Biotechnologies. For the original study's pipeline: Adaptive's ImmunoSEQ software supplied the TCR sequencing data for 15 to 20 patients, while MiXCR and VDJtools were used to process three other patients. To correct CD4 versus CD8 sorting errors, sequences present in both subsets at a frequency ratio below 5:1 were removed. CDR3 nucleotide sequences shared by donor and recipient were removed because the origin of these sequences could not be assigned. To count as alloreactive, a clone needed at least 2-fold expansion over unstimulated cells and a minimum CFSE-low frequency of 0.002% (template counts) or 0.001% (read counts). Mappable clones were those detected in sequenced pre-transplant spleen, lymph node, or MLR CFSE-low populations of the donor or recipient. Cumulative frequency of alloreactive clones was calculated as a percentage of all sequences weighted by copy number. As stored in TCRdb, this immuneACCESS dataset retains in-frame rearrangements with V and J assigned. A fraction of the clones does not appear; measured against another copy, unresolved V genes explain less than half of the discrepancy, and the remainder lacks a known reason. D and trimming were read from the DNA, whereas the V and J calls and clone size are those reported in that table. Present in this sample are some 140,000 clones, approximately 91% of which were seen just once. The ten largest clones represent around 0.19% of the sample.

Broad study findings and their caveats: Conclusions were limited by the relatively low number and heterogeneity of intestinal transplant patients. Peak levels of circulating GvH clones were associated with declines in HvG clones early after transplant. In the allografts of patients with donor T cell macrochimerism, GvH to HvG T cell clonal ratios were high. GvH clones were detected in recipient bone marrow, and some appeared earlier in ileal mucosa or blood, consistent with an intestinal mucosal origin.

The time point label on this specimen signifies: cells obtained before transplantation from donor or recipient. CD3+CD4+ and CD3+CD8+ populations were FACS-sorted from unstimulated pre-transplant donor and recipient cells taken from spleen or lymph nodes. This material consisted of unstimulated CD4+ T cells sorted from spleen or lymph node cells, taken before intestinal transplant. The rearrangement joined TRBV6-1 to TRBJ1-5, and TRBD1 matches 8 of the central bases. The clonotype comes from a human donor who received an intestinal transplant. The nucleotide sequence reads TGTGCCAGCAGTGAAGCTTGGACAGGGAATCAGCCCCAGCATTTT. Protein translation: CASSEAWTGNQPQHF.